This TCR beta chain was observed in a study of CD8 T cells in ankylosing spondylitis. Germline assignment: CDR1 SQVTM and CDR2 ANQGSEA. The ends lost 0 bases at V and 1 base at J; junction bases unmatched: 5. This CDR3 has 16 amino acids. The sample holds a few counts of this clonotype. Its antigen is currently unknown. TCRdb passed the 5' RACE reads through MiXCR, listing each CDR3 protein once. The sample has about 480,000 distinct CDR3 sequences; 17% are singletons. Study results and caveats: Ankylosing spondylitis blood appeared to carry a characteristic TCR beta motif of fewer than 10 highly homologous variants.

The sequenced material came from blood, either unsorted or a sorted T cell fraction (not recorded which). The rearrangement links TRBV29-1 to TRBJ2-1, with 8 positions matching TRBD2. The TCR comes from a male donor with ankylosing spondylitis. CDR3 region: CSVEDRGGRSYNEQFF. CDR3 nucleotides: TGCAGCGTTGAAGATCGGGGGGGCCGTTCCTACAATGAGCAGTTCTTC.